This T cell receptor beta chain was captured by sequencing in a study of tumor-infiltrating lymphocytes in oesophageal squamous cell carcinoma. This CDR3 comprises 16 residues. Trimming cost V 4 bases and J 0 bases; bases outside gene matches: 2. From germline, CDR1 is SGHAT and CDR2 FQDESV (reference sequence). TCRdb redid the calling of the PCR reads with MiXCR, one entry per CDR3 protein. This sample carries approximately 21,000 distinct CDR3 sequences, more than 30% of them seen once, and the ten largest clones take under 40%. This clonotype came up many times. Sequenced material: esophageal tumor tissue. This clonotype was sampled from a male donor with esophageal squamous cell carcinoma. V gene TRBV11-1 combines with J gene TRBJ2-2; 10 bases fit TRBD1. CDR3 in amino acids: CASSSGTGANTGELFF. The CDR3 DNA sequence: TGTGCCAGCAGCTCCGGGACAGGGGCGAACACCGGGGAGCTGTTTTTT.